The entry below gives a single TCR beta chain sequence along with its context. Allocation to cohorts depended on clinical history reported by the participants. This entry belongs to a study of blood T cell repertoires in COVID-19. As for the study in general: T cells, B-cell-depleted T cells, or PBMCs provided the cDNA or gDNA that served as material.

Per the authors' pipeline: Cell counts per sample came from amplifying reference gene primers. Generated by immunoSEQ multiplex PCR, the TCRdb table keeps only in-frame clones and is missing some. The DNA gave D and trimming, while V, J and clone size come from that table. The sample shows some 460,000 clones, 87% of them seen only once. J gave up 6 bases and V 0 bases, and 6 bases lay outside the gene matches. The CDR3 is 16 amino acids. Germline V gene sequence: CDR1 SGHRS, CDR2 YFSETQ. The sequencing sample was made of PBMCs or T cells enriched from blood (not recorded which). This clonotype was sampled from a woman aged 18-29 years with acute COVID-19. The chain joins TRBV5-1 to TRBJ2-3; 11 bases agree with TRBD2. CDR3 DNA sequence: TGCGCCAGCAGCTTGGAGGATAGCGGGGGGGCCGATACGCAGTATTTT. This encodes CASSLEDSGGADTQYF.